This T cell receptor beta chain was found in a study of beta chain features in type 1 diabetes. Germline assignment: CDR1 SEHNR and CDR2 FQNEAQ (reference sequence). V lost 5 bases, J lost 11 bases, and 9 bases stayed unmatched. This CDR3 region has 13 residues. Sequenced material consisted of expressed TCRB transcripts (all of the isolated RNA was reverse transcribed). Assay used: immunoSEQ multiplex PCR; TCRdb lists only in-frame clones, some missing. The sample contains around 240,000 clones, roughly two thirds of which appear only once. The origin of this receptor is a man younger than 45 in good health. The rearrangement joins TRBV7-9 to TRBJ1-2; 9 bases are a match to TRBD1. Material for sequencing was naive CD4+ T cells from blood. Here the CDR3 reads CASSLRDRALYTF. The CDR3 DNA sequence: TGTGCCAGCAGCCTCCGGGACAGGGCCCTGTACACCTTC.